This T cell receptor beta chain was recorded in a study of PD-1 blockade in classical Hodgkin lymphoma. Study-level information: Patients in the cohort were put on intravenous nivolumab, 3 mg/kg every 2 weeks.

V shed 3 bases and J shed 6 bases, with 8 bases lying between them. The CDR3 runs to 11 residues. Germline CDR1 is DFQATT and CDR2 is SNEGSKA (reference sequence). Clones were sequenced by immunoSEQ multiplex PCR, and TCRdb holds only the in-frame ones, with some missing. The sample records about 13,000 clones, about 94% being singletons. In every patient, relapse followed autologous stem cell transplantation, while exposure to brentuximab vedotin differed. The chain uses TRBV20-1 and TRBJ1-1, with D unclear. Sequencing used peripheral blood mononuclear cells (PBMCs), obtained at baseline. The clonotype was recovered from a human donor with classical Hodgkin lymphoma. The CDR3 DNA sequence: TGCAGTGCTAGGGTCCGCGCTGAAGCTTTCTTT. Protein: CSARVRAEAFF.